The 21 T cell receptor beta chains given below trace back to one sample, sequenced in a study of beta chain features in type 1 diabetes. The whole isolated RNA underwent reverse transcription, so sequencing captured expressed TCRB transcripts. Generated by immunoSEQ multiplex PCR, the TCRdb table keeps only in-frame clones and is missing some. The table has around 500,000 clones, 10% to 12% seen once. What was sequenced was naive CD4+ T cells from blood. These receptors all stem from a woman younger than 30 in good health.

This rearrangement joins TRBV5-4 to TRBJ2-1; 7 bases agree with TRBD2. The CDR3 runs 15 residues. From germline, CDR1 is SGHNT and CDR2 YYREEE (reference sequence). J was trimmed by 4 bases and V by 1 base; bases with no gene match: 5. CDR3 coding DNA: TGTGCCAGCAGCTTGAGCGGGAATAGTTACAATGAGCAGTTCTTC. This sequence encodes CASSLSGNSYNEQFF.

The chain carries TRBV14 and TRBJ2-1; no clear D gene. The germline V gene encodes CDR1 SGHDN and CDR2 FVKESK. This CDR3 contains 18 residues. V lost 6 bases to trimming and J lost 0 bases, with 21 bases between them. CDR3: CASSRVRNLYSSYNEQFF. CDR3 in DNA: TGTGCCAGCAGTCGCGTGAGGAATTTGTACAGCTCCTACAATGAGCAGTTCTTC.

Of note for this clone: This specimen includes other DNA sequences encoding the same CDR3. This rearrangement joins TRBV29-1 to TRBJ1-1; no clear D gene. CDR3 size: 12 residues. Germline CDR1 and CDR2: SQVTM and ANQGSEA. Trimming shortened V by 4 bases and J by 5 bases, and 11 bases separated the two germline ends. For the CDR3, the DNA is TGCAGCGTTGTTTCCAGAGGGACTGAAGCTTTCTTT. Translation: CSVVSRGTEAFF.

The rearrangement links TRBV10-3 to TRBJ2-5; a possible D gene is TRBD2 (5 bases). The germline V and J ends were trimmed by 6 bases and 4 bases, with 12 bases remaining between them. Germline V CDR1 and CDR2: ENHRY, SYGVKD. This CDR3 has 13 amino acids. In DNA, the CDR3 is TGTGCCATCAGCGCCCGGGGTGGAGAGACCCAGTACTTC. As protein: CAISARGGETQYF.

A few counts support this clone. DNA of the CDR3: TGTGCCAGCAGCAACAGGGGGGTTCCCTACGAGCAGTACGTC. It encodes CASSNRGVPYEQYV. The chain links TRBV28 to TRBJ2-7; TRBD1 matches at 8 bases. V was clipped by 6 bases and J by 2 bases; unmatched bases: 6. The germline CDR1 and CDR2 sequences are MDHEN and SYDVKM. The CDR3 is 14 residues long.

V usage is TRBV7-9 and J usage is TRBJ2-5; 8 nucleotides match TRBD1. The CDR3 length is 15 residues. V gave up 2 bases and J gave up 5 bases; unmatched junction bases: 7. Germline V gene lookup returns CDR1 SEHNR and CDR2 FQNEAQ (reference sequence). In DNA form, the CDR3 reads TGTGCCAGCAGCTTATTGACAGGGGAGAGGGAGACCCAGTACTTC. Protein product: CASSLLTGERETQYF.

The chain carries TRBV12-5 and TRBJ2-2; the D gene is possibly TRBD1 (6 bases). Germline lookup yields CDR1 LGHNT and CDR2 FRNRAP. Trimming pared 3 bases from V and 0 bases from J, leaving 8 bases between. The length of the CDR3 is 15 residues. CDR3 amino acids: CASGFGGTNTGELFF. The CDR3 DNA reads as TGTGCTAGTGGTTTTGGGGGCACGAACACCGGGGAGCTGTTTTTT.

The genes are TRBV29-1 and TRBJ1-1; D unresolved. CDR3 length: 12 amino acids. The germline V gene has CDR1 SQVTM and CDR2 ANQGSEA. With 7 bases removed from V and 5 bases from J, the gap between germline ends came to 14 bases. This CDR3 is CSGGSAETEAFF. The CDR3 DNA reads as TGCAGCGGAGGGTCTGCGGAAACTGAAGCTTTCTTT.

The chain carries TRBV25-1 and TRBJ1-2; D unresolved. The CDR3 contains 11 residues. V lost 4 bases and J lost 7, with 7 bases in between. Looked up from germline, CDR1 is MGHDK and CDR2 is SYGVNS. CDR3 sequence (DNA): TGTGCCAGCAGTGCACCAGGTGGCTACACCTTC. Amino acid sequence: CASSAPGGYTF.

This clone was seen only a few times. The chain joins TRBV7-2 to TRBJ1-6, with 7 nucleotides matching TRBD1. The CDR3 extends over 15 amino acids. J gave up 9 bases and V 5 bases, and 10 bases lay outside the gene matches. Germline V CDR1 and CDR2: SGHTA, FQGNSA. As DNA, the CDR3 is TGTGCCAGCAGCGGAATACAGGGGTTCGGTTCACCCCTCCACTTT. Translated, it gives CASSGIQGFGSPLHF.

This clone was counted between two and nine times. CDR3 amino acids: CASSESLASQETQYF. CDR3 in DNA: TGTGCCAGCAGTGAGAGCCTAGCGAGCCAAGAGACCCAGTACTTC. This sequence joins TRBV2 and TRBJ2-5, with D possibly TRBD2 on 6 matching bases. CDR3 length equals 15 residues. V lost 3 bases, J lost 1 base, and 12 bases lay in between. Germline V gene data show CDR1 as SNHLY and CDR2 as FYNNEI.

This rearrangement joins TRBV7-2 to TRBJ1-2; D is unclear. Germline V CDR1 and CDR2: SGHTA, FQGNSA. The CDR3 is made up of 12 amino acids. Trimming stripped 5 bases from V and 8 bases from J, with 12 bases between. Written as DNA, the CDR3 is TGTGCCAGCAGCGGACTGGAGGGAGGCTACACCTTC. Translation gives CASSGLEGGYTF.

The chain is built from TRBV7-9 and TRBJ1-1; D gene uncertain. Trimming shortened V by 3 bases and J by 9 bases, and 14 bases separated the two germline ends. This CDR3 spans 13 amino acids. CDR1 is SEHNR, CDR2 FQNEAQ, per germline (reference sequence). DNA of the CDR3: TGTGCCAGCAGCTTGAAGGGTGCTGAGCAAGCTTTCTTT. This encodes CASSLKGAEQAFF.

The table lists this clone with a few counts. The V call is TRBV5-1, the J call TRBJ2-3; 11 bases map to TRBD1. Germline V gives CDR1 SGHRS, CDR2 YFSETQ. The CDR3 length is 16 residues. With V trimmed by 3 bases and J by 3 bases, 6 bases remained unmatched. The CDR3 bases are TGCGCCAGCAGCTCCGGACAGGGGGCGAGGACAGATACGCAGTATTTT. Its protein product is CASSSGQGARTDTQYF.

This clone was seen only a few times. V and J are TRBV7-9 and TRBJ2-1; no clear D. This CDR3 comprises 15 residues. The germline V and J ends were trimmed by 1 base and 0 bases, with 7 bases remaining between them. Germline V gene data show CDR1 as SEHNR and CDR2 as FQNEAQ (reference sequence). The DNA of the CDR3 is TGTGCCAGCAGCTTAGTAGTTCCCTCCTACAATGAGCAGTTCTTC. Protein: CASSLVVPSYNEQFF.

This chain's CDR3 is CASGGQEDSPLHF. The CDR3 DNA follows: TGTGCCAGTGGGGGACAGGAGGATTCACCCCTCCACTTT. The chain recombines TRBV6-6 with TRBJ1-6; 8 bases are a match to TRBD1. The CDR3 is 13 residues long. Germline loops: CDR1 MNHNY, CDR2 SVGAGI (reference sequence). Losses at the gene ends were 9 bases for V and 8 bases for J; bases not matched to a gene: 6.

CDR3 in amino acids: CASSRVFGEQYF. In DNA form, the CDR3 reads TGTGCCAGCAGCCGAGTTTTTGGTGAGCAGTACTTC. V is TRBV5-4 and J is TRBJ2-7; D gene ambiguous. The V and J ends lost 4 bases and 7 bases respectively, with 12 bases between them. This CDR3 is 12 amino acids long. Germline-derived CDR1 and CDR2 are SGHNT and YYREEE (reference sequence). Looking up the rest from reference TRBV5-4 and TRBJ2-7 gives the full variable domain: ETGVTQSPTHLIKTRGQQVTLRCSSQSGHNTVSWYQQALGQGPQFIFQYYREEENGRGNFPPRFSGLQFPNYSSELNVNALELDDSALYLCASSRVFGEQYFGPGTRLTVT.

The V call is TRBV16, the J call TRBJ2-3; tentative D call: TRBD2 (6 bases). The CDR3 totals 18 residues. Germline V gene lookup returns CDR1 KGHSY and CDR2 FQNENV. V was cut by 3 bases and J by 3 bases, with 22 bases left in between. The CDR3 loop is CASSHGRPLTRGTDTQYF. In nucleotides, the CDR3 is TGTGCCAGCAGCCACGGGCGGCCCCTCACGCGGGGAACAGATACGCAGTATTTT.

V is TRBV2 and J is TRBJ2-1, with 7 positions matching TRBD2. With V trimmed by 6 bases and J by 0 bases, 5 bases remained unmatched. CDR1 and CDR2 from the germline V gene are SNHLY and FYNNEI. The CDR3 length is 15 residues. The chain's CDR3 is CASSPSGSSYNEQFF. The CDR3 DNA follows: TGTGCCAGCAGCCCTAGCGGTAGCTCCTACAATGAGCAGTTCTTC. Based on the CDR3 plus reference TRBV2 and TRBJ2-1, the full variable domain is EPEVTQTPSHQVTQMGQEVILRCVPISNHLYFYWYRQILGQKVEFLVSFYNNEISEKSEIFDDQFSVERPDGSNFTLKIRSTKLEDSAMYFCASSPSGSSYNEQFFGPGTRLTVL.

This clone was observed a few times. The rearrangement uses TRBV4-3 and TRBJ1-4; 7 bases align to TRBD1. Germline CDR1 LGHNA, CDR2 YSLEER. V lost 5 bases and J lost 8; bases outside the gene matches: 11. There are 15 residues in the CDR3. In DNA form, the CDR3 reads TGCGCCAGCAGCTACAGGACAGGCGGAGACGAAAAACTGTTTTTT. Amino acid sequence: CASSYRTGGDEKLFF.

The chain couples TRBV7-9 to TRBJ2-5; TRBD1 matches at 9 bases. The V segment lost 6 bases and the J segment 5 bases; nucleotides outside the gene matches: 10. Germline-derived CDR1 and CDR2 are SEHNR and FQNEAQ (reference sequence). This CDR3 has 15 residues. The CDR3 loop reads CASSNQGTGPETQYF. The CDR3, as DNA: TGTGCCAGCAGTAACCAAGGGACAGGGCCGGAGACCCAGTACTTC.